The 14 T cell receptor beta chains below all came from one sample that was sequenced in a study of CDR3 diversity in severe acne. TCRdb itself ran the PCR reads through MiXCR, one entry per CDR3 protein. The sample contains 89,000 or so distinct CDR3 sequences, about 48% of which appear only once. The sample taken for sequencing was blood. These receptors were collected from a male donor in good health, serving as a control.

By its share, this clonotype is medium-sized. The V and J genes are TRBV6-1 and TRBJ2-7; D perhaps matches TRBD2 (7 bases). V lost 8 bases, J lost 1 base, and 18 bases lay in between. This CDR3 has 15 residues. Germline CDR1 reads MNHNS; CDR2 reads SASEGT. DNA of the CDR3: TGTGCCAGCGAGGGGGAGGGGCCTCAATCCTACGAGCAGTACTTC. Its protein is CASEGEGPQSYEQYF.

This sequence joins TRBV5-1 and TRBJ2-7; 12 bases are shared with TRBD1. J was trimmed by 4 bases and V by 3 bases; bases with no gene match: 8. Germline loops: CDR1 SGHRS, CDR2 YFSETQ. The CDR3 has 16 amino acids. This chain's CDR3 is CASSSSPGQGAYEQYF. The CDR3, as DNA: TGCGCCAGCAGCTCTTCCCCGGGACAGGGGGCGTACGAGCAGTACTTC.

V usage is TRBV20-1 and J usage is TRBJ2-7; unclear D gene. The DNA end is more similar to TRBJ2-1, so the J call may be wrong. The germline V gene has CDR1 DFQATT and CDR2 SNEGSKA (reference sequence). This CDR3 is 11 amino acids long. The CDR3 region has the DNA TGCAGTGCCTACCGAGCGTATGAGCAGTTCTTC. Amino acids: CSAYRAYEQFF.

The rearrangement uses TRBV7-2 and TRBJ2-5; tentatively, D is TRBD2 (5 bases). Germline-derived CDR1 and CDR2 are SGHTA and FQGNSA. This CDR3 comprises 14 residues. The V and J ends lost 5 bases and 5 bases respectively, with 15 bases between them. In nucleotides, the CDR3 is TGTGCCAGCAGCGCCGACCCCGGGGTGGAGACCCAGTACTTC. Translating it yields CASSADPGVETQYF.

Details on this clonotype: The junction does not match germline at one end; this may be a read error. This sequence joins TRBV10-2 and TRBJ1-2; 7 bases line up with TRBD1. Germline loops: CDR1 WSHSY, CDR2 SAAADI. The CDR3 consists of 15 residues. CDR3 residues: CASRPDRVGSYGYTF. The CDR3 DNA follows: TGTGCCAGCAGACCCGACAGGGTTGGTAGCTATGGCTACACCTTC.

This chain connects TRBV5-1 to TRBJ1-2; tentative D call: TRBD1 (6 bases). Trimming pared 0 bases from V and 1 base from J, leaving 10 bases between. The V gene's germline CDR1 is SGHRS and CDR2 YFSETQ. This CDR3 has 15 amino acids. The CDR3 nucleotides are TGCGCCAGCAGCTTGGTGACAGGTGATAACTATGGCTACACCTTC. This codes for CASSLVTGDNYGYTF.

This clonotype counts as medium-sized. This chain links TRBV6-4 with TRBJ2-3, with D possibly TRBD2 on 6 matching bases. The germline gives CDR1 MRHNA, CDR2 SNTAGT. CDR3 length: 14 amino acids. Deletions cut 3 bases from V and 4 bases from J, with 11 bases between. CDR3 in DNA: TGTGCCAGCAGTGAAGGAGGGCCGGCAGATACGCAGTATTTT. Amino acid sequence: CASSEGGPADTQYF.

This clonotype was observed a few times. The V call is TRBV29-1, the J call TRBJ2-7; 8 bases align to TRBD2. V was pared by 4 bases and J by 4 bases, with 6 bases of the junction left unmatched. Germline-derived CDR1 and CDR2 are SQVTM and ANQGSEA. This CDR3 has 13 residues. The CDR3 loop reads CSVARSGTYEQYF. The CDR3 DNA is TGCAGCGTTGCTCGTAGCGGGACGTACGAGCAGTACTTC.

This clonotype showed up just a few times. This chain connects TRBV5-1 to TRBJ1-5; the D gene is possibly TRBD1 (5 bases). The ends were cut back, 0 bases at V and 7 bases at J, with 11 bases in the middle. The V gene's germline CDR1 is SGHRS and CDR2 YFSETQ. The CDR3 has 14 amino acids. The CDR3 loop reads CASSLAQGTQPQHF. The CDR3 region has the DNA TGCGCCAGCAGCTTGGCCCAGGGAACCCAGCCCCAGCATTTT.

This chain links TRBV20-1 with TRBJ2-7; D unresolved. Trimming pared 6 bases from V and 0 bases from J, leaving 12 bases between. Germline values: CDR1 DFQATT, CDR2 SNEGSKA (reference sequence). The CDR3 has 13 residues. The CDR3 DNA follows: TGCAGTGCCCCGGCCCAGCTCTCCTACGAGCAGTACTTC. It is translated as CSAPAQLSYEQYF.

The V and J genes are TRBV6-6 and TRBJ2-5; TRBD1 might be the D (6 bases). Trimming took off 2 bases at V and 5 bases at J, with 21 bases between the two ends. Germline CDR1 reads MNHNY; CDR2 reads SVGAGI (reference sequence). This CDR3 contains 17 residues. DNA of the CDR3: TGTGCCAGCAGTTACCGTCCCGTCGGACAGAAGGGGGAGACCCAGTACTTC. Its protein is CASSYRPVGQKGETQYF.

This chain joins TRBV24-1 and TRBJ2-7; D is unclear. The CDR3 is 13 residues long. CDR1 KGHDR and CDR2 SFDVKD come from the germline V gene. Trimming pared 5 bases from V and 6 bases from J, leaving 13 bases between. The CDR3 DNA sequence: TGTGCCACCAGTGGAGGAGCTGGGCGCGAGCAGTACTTC. This gives the protein CATSGGAGREQYF.

Comments on this clonotype: The germline gene is not matched at one end of the junction; a read error may be the cause. CDR3 coding DNA: TGTGCCAGCAGTGGACCACAGGGGGGCAACACTGAGGCTTTCTTT. Protein: CASSGPQGGNTEAFF. J is TRBJ1-1 and V is TRBV25-1, with 8 positions matching TRBD1. The CDR3 totals 15 residues. The germline CDR1 and CDR2 sequences are MGHDK and SYGVNS.

This clonotype is judged medium-sized. The chain employs TRBV28 and TRBJ2-7; tentatively, D is TRBD1 (6 bases). The germline gives CDR1 MDHEN, CDR2 SYDVKM. CDR3 size: 15 residues. V lost 4 bases, J lost 6 bases, and 19 bases lay in between. DNA of the CDR3: TGTGCCAGCAGTTCCTATTCAGGGGCTGGGGGCGAGCAGTACTTC. Residues: CASSSYSGAGGEQYF. Together with reference TRBV28 and TRBJ2-7, the CDR3 gives the full variable domain: DVKVTQSSRYLVKRTGEKVFLECVQDMDHENMFWYRQDPGLGLRLIYFSYDVKMKEKGDIPEGYSVSREKKERFSLILESASTNQTSMYLCASSSYSGAGGEQYFGPGTRLTVT.